A single sample is the source of the 30 T cell receptor beta chains below, sequenced in a study of neurological immune-mediated disorders. TCRdb independently ran MiXCR on the 5' RACE reads; one entry per CDR3 protein. The sample has tens of thousands of distinct CDR3 sequences; 4% to 6% are singletons. The sequenced material came from PBMCs. Receptors were obtained from a young man with multiple sclerosis.

This clonotype was recorded at least ten times. This chain uses TRBV15 with TRBJ2-7, with TRBD2 as a possible D gene (5 bases). Trimming took off 1 base at V and 3 bases at J, with 10 bases between the two ends. The CDR3 has 14 amino acids. CDR1 and CDR2 (germline): LNHNV, YYDKDF (reference sequence). CDR3 bases: TGTGCCACCAGCAGAGTTCCGGGAAACTACGAGCAGTACTTC. Amino acid sequence: CATSRVPGNYEQYF.

This clonotype was observed a few times. A read error may be the cause here, since a much bigger clone is one base away. This chain links TRBV7-2 with TRBJ1-5; D is ambiguous. Germline V gene sequence: CDR1 SGHTA, CDR2 FQGNSA. The CDR3 extends over 12 amino acids. The CDR3 region has the DNA TGTGCCAGCAGCCGTAATAATCAGCCCCAGAATTTT. Translating gives CASSRNNQPQNF.

In its sample, this clonotype was seen many times. The chain uses TRBV7-2 and TRBJ2-7, with TRBD1 identical over 8 bases. V gave up 5 bases and J gave up 3 bases; unmatched junction bases: 12. The length of the CDR3 is 16 residues. Germline values: CDR1 SGHTA, CDR2 FQGNSA. The chain's CDR3 is CASSTRGQGRDYEQYF. DNA of the CDR3: TGTGCCAGCAGCACACGTGGACAGGGTCGCGACTACGAGCAGTACTTC.

This clonotype was observed at least ten times. The J gene is TRBJ1-1, the V gene TRBV2; D is possibly TRBD1 (5 bases). V was clipped by 0 bases and J by 3 bases, with 8 bases between them. This CDR3 contains 14 residues. Germline CDR1 is SNHLY and CDR2 is FYNNEI. CDR3 DNA sequence: TGTGCCAGCAGTGAAGCCCAAGGGGACACTGAAGCTTTCTTT. Amino acid sequence: CASSEAQGDTEAFF.

In its sample, this clonotype was seen many times. The genes are TRBV5-1 and TRBJ1-1; D unclear. Germline CDR1 and CDR2: SGHRS and YFSETQ. CDR3 size: 12 residues. Deletions cut 4 bases from V and 7 bases from J, with 11 bases between. CDR3 sequence reads: CASSLDADEAFF. The CDR3 region has the DNA TGCGCCAGCAGCCTGGACGCGGATGAAGCTTTCTTT.

There are many counts of this clonotype. The chain has TRBV20-1 and TRBJ1-2, with D perhaps matching TRBD1 (6 bases). Germline V gene data show CDR1 as DFQATT and CDR2 as SNEGSKA (reference sequence). The CDR3 extends over 12 amino acids. The CDR3 loop reads CSPAGGSVGYTF. CDR3 DNA: TGCAGCCCCGCGGGGGGCAGTGTGGGCTACACCTTC.

This clonotype was recorded at least ten times. The chain employs TRBV12-3 or TRBV12-4 and TRBJ2-7; 7 bases match TRBD1. Trimming at V came to 5 bases and at J to 2 bases, leaving 12 bases not matched to a gene. The CDR3 consists of 16 residues. This CDR3 is CASSPPGQPRTYEQYF. The CDR3, as DNA: TGTGCCAGCAGTCCTCCGGGACAGCCGAGAACCTACGAGCAGTACTTC.

This clonotype was picked up many times. The rearrangement uses TRBV6-5 and TRBJ2-2; D tentatively fits TRBD1 or TRBD2 (6 bases each). The CDR3 consists of 16 residues. Germline lookup yields CDR1 MNHEY and CDR2 SVGAGI. Trimming cost V 7 bases and J 1 base, with 16 bases left between them. CDR3 nucleotide sequence: TGTGCCAGCACTCGAGGGAGGACAGAGAACACCGGGGAGCTGTTTTTT. It codes for CASTRGRTENTGELFF.

This clonotype has ten or more counts. The chain carries TRBV7-8 and TRBJ2-1, with D possibly being TRBD2 (6 bases). This CDR3 is built from 13 residues. V was pared by 5 bases and J by 9 bases, with 14 bases between. Germline V gene data show CDR1 as SGHVS and CDR2 as FQNEAQ. CDR3 protein: CASSALLAAEQFF. The CDR3 DNA follows: TGTGCCAGCAGCGCCTTACTAGCCGCTGAGCAGTTCTTC.

This clonotype was detected many times. This chain links TRBV5-1 with TRBJ2-3, with TRBD2 matching over 15 bases. V was clipped by 4 bases and J by 1 base; unmatched bases: 10. Germline V gives CDR1 SGHRS, CDR2 YFSETQ. This CDR3 is 19 amino acids long. CDR3 residues: CASSRIPGLAGGRTDTQYF. CDR3 nucleotide sequence: TGCGCCAGCAGCCGAATCCCGGGACTAGCGGGGGGACGCACAGATACGCAGTATTTT.

In its sample, this clonotype was seen a few times. CDR3 sequence: CASSSGSASGRGGELFF. Here the CDR3 DNA reads TGTGCCAGCAGCTCCGGGTCGGCTAGCGGGAGAGGCGGGGAGCTGTTTTTT. The chain links TRBV11-2 to TRBJ2-2; TRBD2 aligns across 10 bases. This CDR3 spans 17 amino acids. Trimming cost V 4 bases and J 7 bases; bases outside gene matches: 12. CDR1 is SGHAT, CDR2 FQNNGV, per germline.

Only a few counts were recorded for this clonotype. This chain connects TRBV20-1 to TRBJ1-5; TRBD1 agrees at 8 bases. Trimming took 6 bases from V and 5 from J; bases not matched to a gene: 9. Germline V gene lookup returns CDR1 DFQATT and CDR2 SNEGSKA (reference sequence). The CDR3 length is 14 residues. The CDR3 DNA reads as TGCAGTGCATCTCAGGGGGCAAGCGATCAGCCCCAGCATTTT. Translation gives CSASQGASDQPQHF.

At least ten counts were recorded for this clonotype. This chain connects TRBV20-1 to TRBJ2-7; 11 nucleotides line up with TRBD2. Germline V lookup: CDR1 DFQATT, CDR2 SNEGSKA (reference sequence). This CDR3 region has 22 residues. Trimming cost V 0 bases and J 3 bases; bases outside gene matches: 25. DNA of the CDR3: TGCAGTGCTAGAGAAACCGGGACAGGGTCGCTAGCGGGAGGTCTGGGCTACTACGAGCAGTACTTC. It is translated as CSARETGTGSLAGGLGYYEQYF.

This clonotype was seen at least ten times. The chain recombines TRBV5-1 with TRBJ2-5; D perhaps matches TRBD2 (6 bases). CDR1 SGHRS and CDR2 YFSETQ come from the germline V gene. This CDR3 contains 14 residues. V gave up 3 bases and J gave up 0 bases, with 9 bases separating them. The CDR3 region has the DNA TGCGCCAGCAGCTCGGGAGAGTACCAAGAGACCCAGTACTTC. This sequence encodes CASSSGEYQETQYF.

This clonotype was counted many times. V and J are TRBV20-1 and TRBJ2-1; 8 bases fit TRBD2. V shed 3 bases and J 1 base; nucleotides not matched to a gene: 2. Germline loops: CDR1 DFQATT, CDR2 SNEGSKA (reference sequence). The CDR3 runs 14 residues. The CDR3 DNA reads as TGCAGTGCTAGCGGGGGGGCGTCCTACAATGAGCAGTTCTTC. Encoded protein: CSASGGASYNEQFF.

This clonotype was detected ten times or more. CDR3 in amino acids: CASSLSRTSGSEQFF. CDR3 sequence (DNA): TGCGCCAGCAGCTTGTCCCGGACTAGCGGGAGTGAGCAGTTCTTC. The chain combines TRBV5-1 with TRBJ2-1; 13 bases align to TRBD2. Germline V gene sequence: CDR1 SGHRS, CDR2 YFSETQ. CDR3 length equals 15 residues. With V trimmed by 1 base and J by 9 bases, 4 bases remained unmatched.

At least ten counts were recorded for this clonotype. The chain combines TRBV12-3 or TRBV12-4 with TRBJ2-1, with unresolved D. Between the trimmed V and J ends, which lost 6 bases and 0 bases, there was a span of 12 bases. This CDR3 comprises 15 residues. DNA for the CDR3: TGTGCCAGCAGGCTAGGCATCTCCTCCTACAATGAGCAGTTCTTC. It specifies CASRLGISSYNEQFF.

Many counts were recorded for this clonotype. This chain connects TRBV5-1 to TRBJ1-5; weak D call: TRBD1 (6 bases). CDR3 size: 15 residues. V shed 4 bases and J shed 4 bases, with 15 bases lying between them. Germline V gene data show CDR1 as SGHRS and CDR2 as YFSETQ. The CDR3 region is CASSEEDSRNQPQHF. The CDR3 DNA follows: TGCGCCAGCAGCGAAGAGGACAGTCGGAATCAGCCCCAGCATTTT.

This clonotype was picked up many times. The CDR3 nucleotides are TGTGCCAGCAGATCCGGGAGTAGCCGTGAAAAACTGTTTTTT. Translating gives CASRSGSSREKLFF. The J gene is TRBJ1-4, the V gene TRBV6-5; D is uncertain. The CDR3 totals 14 residues. Trimming shortened V by 6 bases and J by 7 bases, and 15 bases separated the two germline ends. The germline V gene encodes CDR1 MNHEY and CDR2 SVGAGI.

A note on this clonotype: A much bigger clone sits one base away, suggesting this may be a read error. The chain uses TRBV5-6 and TRBJ2-7, with D uncertain. This CDR3 comprises 11 residues. Germline CDR1 and CDR2: SGHDT and YYEEEE. DNA of the CDR3: TGTGCCAGCAGATTGGCTGACGAGCAGTACTTC. Translation gives CASRLADEQYF.

This clonotype was picked up a small number of times. The chain links TRBV7-8 to TRBJ2-7; TRBD2 agrees at 7 bases. V shed 2 bases and J 2 bases; nucleotides not matched to a gene: 6. Germline CDR1 and CDR2: SGHVS and FQNEAQ. The CDR3 is 15 amino acids. CDR3 coding DNA: TGTGCCAGCAGCTTAAAGACTAGCAGCCCCTACGAGCAGTACTTC. Residues: CASSLKTSSPYEQYF. The complete variable domain, with remaining parts taken from reference TRBV7-8 and TRBJ2-7, reads GAGVSQSPRYKVAKRGQDVALRCDPISGHVSLFWYQQALGQGPEFLTYFQNEAQLDKSGLPSDRFFAERPEGSVSTLKIQRTQQEDSAVYLCASSLKTSSPYEQYFGPGTRLTVT.

Many counts were recorded for this clonotype. The chain carries TRBV7-3 and TRBJ2-1, with D tentatively TRBD2 (5 bases). V was clipped by 2 bases and J by 4 bases, with 9 bases between them. CDR1 and CDR2 from the germline V gene are SGHTA and FQGTGA. The CDR3 spans 14 residues. CDR3 amino acids: CASSLGGLYNEQFF. The CDR3 DNA follows: TGTGCCAGCAGCTTAGGAGGTTTGTACAATGAGCAGTTCTTC.

This clonotype was counted at least ten times. The V and J genes are TRBV25-1 and TRBJ2-1; 8 bases match TRBD1. With 8 bases clipped from V and 0 bases from J, the junction kept 3 bases outside the gene matches. The CDR3 is made up of 14 amino acids. From germline, CDR1 is MGHDK and CDR2 SYGVNS. CDR3 sequence: CASDTGGSYNEQFF. The CDR3 nucleotides read TGTGCCAGCGATACAGGGGGCTCCTACAATGAGCAGTTCTTC.

The table lists this clonotype with a few counts. A much larger clone lies one base from this, so it may be a read error. The V gene is TRBV27, the J gene TRBJ2-7; the D is unclear. The CDR3 extends over 13 amino acids. In germline, CDR1 is MNHEY, CDR2 SMNVEV (reference sequence). The CDR3 here is CVSSTGTTYEQYF. DNA of the CDR3: TGTGTCAGCAGTACCGGCACCACCTACGAGCAGTACTTC.

The table lists this clonotype with many counts. The V call is TRBV27, the J call TRBJ2-3; D is unclear. The CDR3 extends over 10 amino acids. The V gene's germline CDR1 is MNHEY and CDR2 SMNVEV (reference sequence). The germline V and J ends were trimmed by 9 bases and 2 bases, with 3 bases remaining between them. The CDR3 loop reads CASYTDTQYF. The CDR3 region has the DNA TGTGCCAGTTACACAGATACGCAGTATTTT.

Many counts were recorded for this clonotype. The V and J genes are TRBV27 and TRBJ1-2; no clear D gene. The CDR3 consists of 14 residues. The ends were cut back, 2 bases at V and 0 bases at J, with 7 bases in the middle. Germline CDR1 reads MNHEY; CDR2 reads SMNVEV (reference sequence). CDR3 sequence reads: CASSLQRANYGYTF. As DNA, the CDR3 is TGTGCCAGCAGTTTACAGCGGGCTAACTATGGCTACACCTTC.

In its sample, this clonotype was seen many times. This sequence joins TRBV12-3 or TRBV12-4 and TRBJ1-1; D unresolved. Trimming cost V 8 bases and J 6 bases, with 22 bases left between them. The CDR3 consists of 15 residues. The chain's CDR3 is CASYPPYWDRAEAFF. The CDR3, as DNA: TGTGCCAGCTACCCCCCGTATTGGGATCGGGCTGAAGCTTTCTTT.

This clonotype was recorded many times. The chain combines TRBV4-2 with TRBJ2-7; TRBD2 might be the D (5 bases). The germline V gene has CDR1 LGHNA and CDR2 YNFKEQ. Trimming pared 0 bases from V and 0 bases from J, leaving 12 bases between. The CDR3 has 16 amino acids. DNA for the CDR3: TGTGCCAGCAGCCAAGACCACCGGACTTACTCCTACGAGCAGTACTTC. It is translated as CASSQDHRTYSYEQYF.

This clonotype has a count of ten or more. The rearrangement uses TRBV6-4 and TRBJ2-3, with 16 bases aligning to TRBD2. The trim removed 2 bases at V and 4 bases at J, leaving 0 bases unmatched. This CDR3 has 16 amino acids. Germline CDR1 is MRHNA and CDR2 is SNTAGT. The CDR3: CASSDGTSGGADTQYF. The CDR3 DNA sequence: TGTGCCAGCAGTGACGGGACTAGCGGGGGGGCAGATACGCAGTATTTT.

This clonotype was seen at least ten times. CDR3 sequence (DNA): TGTGCCACCGGGCAATCGATAGGAGATATACAGTTCTTC. Its translation: CATGQSIGDIQFF. The chain recombines TRBV24-1 with TRBJ2-1; D uncertain. Trimming took 9 bases from V and 13 from J, leaving 21 bases between them. Germline CDR1 reads KGHDR; CDR2 reads SFDVKD. This CDR3 has 13 residues.